The T cell receptor (beta chain) under discussion was sequenced for a study of OX40 agonist ivuxolimab in advanced cancers. Here immunoSEQ multiplex PCR was the method, and the copy in TCRdb shows in-frame clones only, minus some. In the table there are around 40,000 clones, 80% of which are singletons. Study conclusions and caveats: At doses 0.1 to 3.0 mg/kg, CD4+ and CD8+ clones expanded.

This CDR3 has 14 amino acids. After removal of 6 bases from V and 1 base from J, the junction contained 2 bases not matched to a gene. Germline CDR1 is SGHDT and CDR2 is YYEEEE. Comments on this clone: The antigen is unknown.

The sequencing here drew on CD4+ or CD8+ T cells sorted from blood, taken in a trial of the OX40 agonist ivuxolimab. The chain couples TRBV5-6 to TRBJ2-3; the match to TRBD2 covers 10 bases. The sequence was collected from an adult with an advanced solid tumor such as melanoma, head and neck, liver or kidney cancer. Written as DNA, the CDR3 is TGTGCCAGCACCGGGACTAGCGGCACAGATACGCAGTATTTT. This sequence encodes CASTGTSGTDTQYF.